These 4 T cell receptor beta chains originate from one sample sequenced in a study of blood T cell repertoires in COVID-19. Profiling relied on immunoSEQ multiplex PCR, and the TCRdb table lists in-frame clones only, not all of them. The sample yields around 80,000 clones, around four fifths seen once. The material sequenced was peripheral blood. These receptors were collected from a human donor in a cohort sampled during active COVID-19.

This chain uses TRBV10-3 with TRBJ1-2; 8 bases match TRBD1. Germline V gene sequence: CDR1 ENHRY, CDR2 SYGVKD. CDR3 size: 14 residues. The ends lost 4 bases at V and 7 bases at J; junction bases unmatched: 8. The CDR3 here is CAISVPGGNGGYTF. The CDR3 nucleotides read TGTGCCATCAGTGTCCCAGGGGGCAACGGTGGCTACACCTTC.

The chain recombines TRBV18 with TRBJ2-1, with 8 positions matching TRBD2. Germline V gene lookup returns CDR1 KGHSH and CDR2 LQKENI. CDR3 length: 15 residues. J was trimmed by 3 bases and V by 3 bases; bases with no gene match: 4. CDR3 bases: TGTGCCAGCTCACCGGGACTAGTTCGCTACAATGAGCAGTTCTTC. Encoded protein: CASSPGLVRYNEQFF.

The chain carries TRBV2 and TRBJ2-7; D perhaps matches TRBD2 (6 bases). This CDR3 has 12 residues. Germline CDR1 is SNHLY and CDR2 is FYNNEI. The V end lost 11 bases, the J end lost 3 bases, and 14 bases lay between the germline ends. CDR3 in DNA: TGTGCCGGAGCGGAGGGGAACTACGAGCAGTACTTC. Its translation: CAGAEGNYEQYF. Supplemented by reference TRBV2 and TRBJ2-7, the full variable domain reads EPEVTQTPSHQVTQMGQEVILRCVPISNHLYFYWYRQILGQKVEFLVSFYNNEISEKSEIFDDQFSVERPDGSNFTLKIRSTKLEDSAMYFCAGAEGNYEQYFGPGTRLTVT.

The chain uses TRBV9 and TRBJ2-3; 9 bases line up with TRBD2. V shed 0 bases, J shed 2 bases, and the junction held 7 bases outside the gene matches. The CDR3 has 17 amino acids. The germline V gene encodes CDR1 SGDLS and CDR2 YYNGEE. The CDR3 nucleotides are TGTGCCAGCAGCGTAGAAGGGACTAGCAGTATCACAGATACGCAGTATTTT. It translates to CASSVEGTSSITDTQYF.